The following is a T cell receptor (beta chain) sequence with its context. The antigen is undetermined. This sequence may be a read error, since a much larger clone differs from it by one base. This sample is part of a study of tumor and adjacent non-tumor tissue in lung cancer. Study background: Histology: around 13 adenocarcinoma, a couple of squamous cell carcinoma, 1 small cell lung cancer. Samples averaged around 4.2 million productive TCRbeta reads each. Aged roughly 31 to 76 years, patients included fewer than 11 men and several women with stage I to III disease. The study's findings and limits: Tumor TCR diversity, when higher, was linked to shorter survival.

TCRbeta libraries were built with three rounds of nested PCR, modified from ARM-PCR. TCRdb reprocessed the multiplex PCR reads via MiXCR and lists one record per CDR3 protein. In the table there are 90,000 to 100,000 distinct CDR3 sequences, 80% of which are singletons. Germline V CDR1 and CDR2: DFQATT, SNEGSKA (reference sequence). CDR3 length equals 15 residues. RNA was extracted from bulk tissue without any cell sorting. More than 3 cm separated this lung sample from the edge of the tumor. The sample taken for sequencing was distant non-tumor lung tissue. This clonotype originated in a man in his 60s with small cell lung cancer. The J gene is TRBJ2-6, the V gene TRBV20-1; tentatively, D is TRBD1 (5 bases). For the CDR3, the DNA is TGCAGTGCTAGGACAGTCTCCTCTGGGGCCAACGTCGTGACTTTC. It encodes CSARTVSSGANVVTF.